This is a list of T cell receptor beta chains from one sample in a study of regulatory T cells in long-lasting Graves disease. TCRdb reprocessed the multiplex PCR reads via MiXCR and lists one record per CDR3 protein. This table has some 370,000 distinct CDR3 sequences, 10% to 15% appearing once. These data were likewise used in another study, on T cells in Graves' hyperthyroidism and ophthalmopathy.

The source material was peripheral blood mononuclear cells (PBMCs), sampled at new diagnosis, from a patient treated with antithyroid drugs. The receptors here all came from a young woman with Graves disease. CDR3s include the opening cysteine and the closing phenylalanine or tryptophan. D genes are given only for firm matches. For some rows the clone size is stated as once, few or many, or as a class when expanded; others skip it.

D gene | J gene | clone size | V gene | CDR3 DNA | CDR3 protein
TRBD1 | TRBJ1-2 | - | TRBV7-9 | TGTGCCAGCAACTTTTTGCCTGGGACAGGGAAATCCAACTATGGCTACACCTTC | CASNFLPGTGKSNYGYTF
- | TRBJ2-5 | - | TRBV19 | TGTGCCAGTAGTATTGGTATTGGGCCCGCGGAGACCCAGTACTTC | CASSIGIGPAETQYF
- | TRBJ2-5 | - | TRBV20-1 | TGCAGTGCTAGGGCGTTAGACCAAGAGACCCAGTACTTC | CSARALDQETQYF
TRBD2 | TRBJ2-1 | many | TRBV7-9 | TGTGCCAGCATCCCTATACTAGCGGGGGACCCCTACAATGAGCAGTTCTTC | CASIPILAGDPYNEQFF
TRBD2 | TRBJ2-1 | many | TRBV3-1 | TGTGCCAGCAGCCGATCACTAGCGGGATTTGGCAATGAGCAGTTCTTC | CASSRSLAGFGNEQFF
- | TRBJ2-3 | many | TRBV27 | TGTGCCAGCAGCCGTGCGGTGCGGGTGGATACGCAGTATTTT | CASSRAVRVDTQYF
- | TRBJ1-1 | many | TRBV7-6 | TGTGCCAGCAGCTCGCTAATAGAGGCTGAAGCTTTCTTT | CASSSLIEAEAFF
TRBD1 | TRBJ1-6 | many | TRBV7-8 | TGTGCCAGCAGCCTACGGGGACAGGGCTCGAATGTCCATAATTCACCCCTCCACTTT | CASSLRGQGSNVHNSPLHF
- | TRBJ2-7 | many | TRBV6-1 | TGTGCCAGCAGTGGATTACAGGGCTCCTACGAGCAGTACTTC | CASSGLQGSYEQYF
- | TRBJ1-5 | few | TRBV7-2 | TGTGCCAGCAGCCCAGTCCCGTATAGCAATCAGCCCCAGCATTTT | CASSPVPYSNQPQHF
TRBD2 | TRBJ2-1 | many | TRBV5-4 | TGTGCCAGCAGCAGAATAGCGGGAAGACGGGATGAGCAGTTCTTC | CASSRIAGRRDEQFF
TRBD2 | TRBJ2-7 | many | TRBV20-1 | TGCAGTGCGGAGACTAGCGAAAACTACGAGCAGTACTTC | CSAETSENYEQYF
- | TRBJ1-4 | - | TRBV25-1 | TGTGCCAGCGCCCTGGGGGGGCGAGAAAAACTGTTTTTT | CASALGGREKLFF
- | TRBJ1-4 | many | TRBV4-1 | TGCGCCAGCAGCCAAGAGGCGGACCGATGGAAACTGTTTTTT | CASSQEADRWKLFF
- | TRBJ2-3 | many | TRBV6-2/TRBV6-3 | TGTGCCAGCAGTGAATACCCAGGGGATCAGGCAGATACGCAGTATTTT | CASSEYPGDQADTQYF
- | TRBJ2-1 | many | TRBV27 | TGTGCCAGCAGTTTATCGTGGGGCTTATTCAACAATGAGCAGTTCTTC | CASSLSWGLFNNEQFF
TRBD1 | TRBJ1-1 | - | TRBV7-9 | TGTGCCAGCAGCTTAGTGGGACAGGGGGTCTCTGAAGCTTTCTTT | CASSLVGQGVSEAFF
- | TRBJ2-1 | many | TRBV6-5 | TGTGCCAGCAGTTACTCGGGGAAATTATGGTACAATGAGCAGTTCTTC | CASSYSGKLWYNEQFF
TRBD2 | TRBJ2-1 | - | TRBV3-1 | TGTGCCAGCAGCCAGGGTTCTTGGGATCGACTAGCGGGGGCCTACAATGAGCAGTTCTTC | CASSQGSWDRLAGAYNEQFF
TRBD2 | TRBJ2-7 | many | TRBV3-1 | TGTGCCAGCAGCCAAGGGGCGGGAGGGCCGCGGGAGCAGTACTTC | CASSQGAGGPREQYF
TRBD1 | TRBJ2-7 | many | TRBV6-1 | TGTGCCAGCAGCTGGAGACAGGGAACACGGGAGCAGTACTTC | CASSWRQGTREQYF
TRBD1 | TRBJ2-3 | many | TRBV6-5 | TGTGCCAGCAGTTACCGGGACAGGGCGTATTTT | CASSYRDRAYF
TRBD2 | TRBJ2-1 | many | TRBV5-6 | TGTGCCAGCAGCCTGACTAGCGGGAGGATTGGCTACAATGAGCAGTTCTTC | CASSLTSGRIGYNEQFF
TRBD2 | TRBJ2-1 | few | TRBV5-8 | TGTGCCAGCAGCTTGGTGGGACTAGCGGGAGGAAGGGAATACAATGAGCAGTTCTTC | CASSLVGLAGGREYNEQFF
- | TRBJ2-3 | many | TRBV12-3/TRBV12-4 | TGTGCCAGCAGTTTAGGACGTACAGGGAGGGGCGATACGCAGTATTTT | CASSLGRTGRGDTQYF
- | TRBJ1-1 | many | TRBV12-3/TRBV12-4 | TGTGCCAGCGCTGCGGGGCCAGCACCAGCTTTCTTT | CASAAGPAPAFF
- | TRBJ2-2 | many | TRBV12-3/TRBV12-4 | TGTGCCAGCAGTAGGCGGACGGTAGCGAACACCGGGGAGCTGTTTTTT | CASSRRTVANTGELFF
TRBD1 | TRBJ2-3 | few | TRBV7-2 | TGTGCCAGCAGCTCAGACAGGGGAAGGACAGATACGCAGTATTTT | CASSSDRGRTDTQYF
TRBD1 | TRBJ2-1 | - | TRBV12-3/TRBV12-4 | TGTGCCAGCAGTTTAGTTCAGGGGGCGGGTAATGAGCAGTTCTTC | CASSLVQGAGNEQFF
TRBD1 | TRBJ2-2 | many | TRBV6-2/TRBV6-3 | TGTGCCAGCAACCGACGGGGACAGCCGAACACCGGGGAGCTGTTTTTT | CASNRRGQPNTGELFF
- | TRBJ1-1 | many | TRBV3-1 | TGTGCCAGCATGGGCAGGGGCCCTGAAGCTTTCTTT | CASMGRGPEAFF
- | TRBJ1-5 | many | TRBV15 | TGTGCCACCAGCAGAGATTATGCCAATCAGCCCCAGCATTTT | CATSRDYANQPQHF
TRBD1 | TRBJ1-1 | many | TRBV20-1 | TGCAGTGCTAGAGATTTGGCAGGGGGCTTCACTGAAGCTTTCTTT | CSARDLAGGFTEAFF
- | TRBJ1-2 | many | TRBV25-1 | TGTGCCAGCAGTGCGTCAAACAGGGTTTGGAACTATGGCTACACCTTC | CASSASNRVWNYGYTF
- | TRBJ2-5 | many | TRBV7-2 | TGTGCCAGCAGCTTTGGAGGCGGGGAAGAGACCCAGTACTTC | CASSFGGGEETQYF
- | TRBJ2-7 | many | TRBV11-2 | TGTGCCAGCAGCTTAGTGGGTTACGAGCAGTACTTC | CASSLVGYEQYF